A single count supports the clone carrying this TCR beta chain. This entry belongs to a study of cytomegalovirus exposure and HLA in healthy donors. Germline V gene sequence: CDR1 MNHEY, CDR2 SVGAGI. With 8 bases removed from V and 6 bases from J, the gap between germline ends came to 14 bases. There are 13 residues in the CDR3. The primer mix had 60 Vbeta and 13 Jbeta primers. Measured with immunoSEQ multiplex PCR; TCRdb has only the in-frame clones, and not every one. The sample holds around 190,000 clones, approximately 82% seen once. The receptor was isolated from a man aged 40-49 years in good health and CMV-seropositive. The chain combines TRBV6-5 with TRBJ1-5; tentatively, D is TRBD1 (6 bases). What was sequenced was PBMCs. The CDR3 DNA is TGTGCCAGCGATGACAGGTCCGGTCAGCCCCAGCATTTT. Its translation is CASDDRSGQPQHF.